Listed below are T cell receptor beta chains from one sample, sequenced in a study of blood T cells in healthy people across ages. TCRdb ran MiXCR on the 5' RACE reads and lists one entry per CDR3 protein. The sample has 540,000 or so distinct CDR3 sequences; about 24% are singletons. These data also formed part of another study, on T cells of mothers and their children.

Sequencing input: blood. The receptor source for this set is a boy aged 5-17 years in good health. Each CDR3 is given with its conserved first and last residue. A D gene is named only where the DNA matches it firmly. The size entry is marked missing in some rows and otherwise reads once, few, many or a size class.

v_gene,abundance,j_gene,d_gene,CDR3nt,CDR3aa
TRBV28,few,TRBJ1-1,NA,TGTGCCAGCAGTTTCCAGGGCAGGGCGAACACTGAAGCTTTCTTT,CASSFQGRANTEAFF
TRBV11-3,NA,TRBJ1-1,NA,TGTGCCAGCAGCTTAGATCCGCAGGGAGGCACTGAAGCTTTCTTT,CASSLDPQGGTEAFF
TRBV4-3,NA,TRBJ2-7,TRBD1,TGCGCCAGCAGCCACCCCGGGACAGGGAACCACGAGCAGTACTTC,CASSHPGTGNHEQYF
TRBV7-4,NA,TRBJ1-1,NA,TGTGCCAGCCCTCAGGGGGCTTTCTTT,CASPQGAFF
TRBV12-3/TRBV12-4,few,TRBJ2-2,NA,TGTGCCAGCAGTTTAGACGGGGAGCTGTTTTTT,CASSLDGELFF
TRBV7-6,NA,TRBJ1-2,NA,TGTGCCAGCAGCCTCACTTCTGGCAGATCTAACTATGGCTACACCTTC,CASSLTSGRSNYGYTF
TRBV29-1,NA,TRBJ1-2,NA,TGCAGCGTTGAGGAGGGTAGTTCCGGCTACACCTTC,CSVEEGSSGYTF
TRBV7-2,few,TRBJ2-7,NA,TGTGCCAGCAGCTTAGGTCTGGACTACTCCTACGAGCAGTACTTC,CASSLGLDYSYEQYF
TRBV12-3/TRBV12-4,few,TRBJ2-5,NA,TGTGCCAGCAGTTTCTCTCCCGGATCCCAAGAGACCCAGTACTTC,CASSFSPGSQETQYF
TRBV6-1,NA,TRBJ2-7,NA,TGTGCCAGCTACCAAAAGAGGTCGGGGGCTAACGAGCAGTACTTC,CASYQKRSGANEQYF
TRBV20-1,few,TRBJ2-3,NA,TGCAGTGCTAGAGTCGGGGGAGTAGGAATTTCGACAGATACGCAGTATTTT,CSARVGGVGISTDTQYF
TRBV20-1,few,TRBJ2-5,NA,TGCAGTGCTCCCTTCTTTGGGTCGTACATGGGGGAGACCCAGTACTTC,CSAPFFGSYMGETQYF
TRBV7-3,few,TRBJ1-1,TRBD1,TGTGCCAGCAGCATGGGGACAGGGGGGAACACTGAAGCTTTCTTT,CASSMGTGGNTEAFF
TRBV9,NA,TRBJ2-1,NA,TGTGCCAGCAGCGTAACCGGGAGCGGAAGTTACAATGAGCAGTTCTTC,CASSVTGSGSYNEQFF
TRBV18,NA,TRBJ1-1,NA,TGTGCCAGCTCACCACCGAGTACGAGTGAAGCTTTCTTT,CASSPPSTSEAFF
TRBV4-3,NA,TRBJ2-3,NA,TGCGCCAGCAGCCAAGGACTAACCACAGATACGCAGTATTTT,CASSQGLTTDTQYF
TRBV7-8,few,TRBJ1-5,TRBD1,TGTGCCAGCAGCGCGAGACAGGGGAGGGGCAATCAGCCCCAGCATTTT,CASSARQGRGNQPQHF
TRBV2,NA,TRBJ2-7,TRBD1,TGTGCCAGCAGGGGCCCAAGACAGGGACCTACCGAGCAGTACTTC,CASRGPRQGPTEQYF
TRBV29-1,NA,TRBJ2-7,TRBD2,TGCAGCGTCCTACTAGCGGCGAGCTCCTACGAGCAGTACTTC,CSVLLAASSYEQYF
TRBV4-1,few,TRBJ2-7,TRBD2,TGCGCCAGCAGCCTTAAAATGGGAGCGGGAGGCCACGAGCAGTACTTC,CASSLKMGAGGHEQYF
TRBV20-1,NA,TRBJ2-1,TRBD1,TGCAGTGCTCCTGCCCTTGAGCGGACAGGGCGTCGCAATGAGCAGTTCTTC,CSAPALERTGRRNEQFF
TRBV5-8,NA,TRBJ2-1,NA,TGTGCCAGCAGCTCTCAATACAATGAGCAGTTCTTC,CASSSQYNEQFF
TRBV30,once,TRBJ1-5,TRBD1,TGTGCCTGGAGTGGCCCCGGGACAGGAGATGGTCCCCAGCATTTT,CAWSGPGTGDGPQHF
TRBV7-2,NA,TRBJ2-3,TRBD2,TGTGCCAGCAAAAGCGGGAGGGCCTGGGTAACAGATACGCAGTATTTT,CASKSGRAWVTDTQYF
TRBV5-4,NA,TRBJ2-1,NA,TGTGCCAGCAGCCAAGGGACCAACAATGAGCAGTTCTTC,CASSQGTNNEQFF
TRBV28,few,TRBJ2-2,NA,TGTGCCACCCGACAACCTGGGAGCGGGGAGCTGTTTTTT,CATRQPGSGELFF
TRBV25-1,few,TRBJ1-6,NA,TGTGCCAGCAGTGAATCTCGGGTCAGGGAGAACTCACCCCTCCACTTT,CASSESRVRENSPLHF
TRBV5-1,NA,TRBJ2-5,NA,TGCGCCAGCAGCTTGGCCCAGGGAGGGGGCCAAGAGACCCAGCACTTC,CASSLAQGGGQETQHF
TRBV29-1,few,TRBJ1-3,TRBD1,TGCAGCGTTGCAGGGGGCGAAGCTGGAAACACCATATATTTT,CSVAGGEAGNTIYF
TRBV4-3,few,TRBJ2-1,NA,TGCGCCAGCAGCCAAGTCGACACTAATTACAATGAGCAGTTCTTC,CASSQVDTNYNEQFF
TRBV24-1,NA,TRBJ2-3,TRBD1,TGTGCCACCAGTGCGTTACCGAAGACAGGGGCAGGGGGTACAGATACGCAGTATTTT,CATSALPKTGAGGTDTQYF
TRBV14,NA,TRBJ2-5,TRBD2,TGTGCCATCAGCCAGGGACTAGGACAAGAGACCCAGTACTTC,CAISQGLGQETQYF
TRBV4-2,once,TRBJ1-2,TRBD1,TGTGCCAGCAGCCCCGGGACAGGGGGGATCCACACCTTC,CASSPGTGGIHTF
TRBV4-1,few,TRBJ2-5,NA,TGCGCCAGCAGCCAATGGACATACGAGACCCAGTACTTC,CASSQWTYETQYF
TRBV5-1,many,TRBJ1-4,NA,TGCGCCAGCAGCTTTGAGGGATTCGGTGAAAAACTGTTTTTT,CASSFEGFGEKLFF
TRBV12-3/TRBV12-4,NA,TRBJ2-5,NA,TGTGCCAGCAGTTTGTCGTTTGGGTCAGAGACCCAGTACTTC,CASSLSFGSETQYF
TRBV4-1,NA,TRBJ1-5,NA,TGCGCCAGCACCTCTAGCAGGGACGATCAGCCCCAGCATTTT,CASTSSRDDQPQHF
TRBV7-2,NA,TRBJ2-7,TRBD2,TGTGCCAGCTCTCGAAGCGGGGGCTCTGTCTCATACGAGCAGTACTTC,CASSRSGGSVSYEQYF
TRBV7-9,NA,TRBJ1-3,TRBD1,TGTGCCAGCAGCCCCCCTTTTTTGACAGGGGGCAACTCTGGAAACACCATATATTTT,CASSPPFLTGGNSGNTIYF
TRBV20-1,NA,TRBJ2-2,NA,TGCAGTGCCGGGGACCGGGACTACAACAAGGGGGCGAACACCGGGGAGCTGTTTTTT,CSAGDRDYNKGANTGELFF
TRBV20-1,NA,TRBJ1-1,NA,TGCAGTGCCCCCCGGGGACACGGCATTCCCTACATGAACACTGAAGCTTTCTTT,CSAPRGHGIPYMNTEAFF
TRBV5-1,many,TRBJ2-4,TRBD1,TGCGCCAGCAGCTCGGGACAGGGCATTCAGTACTTC,CASSSGQGIQYF
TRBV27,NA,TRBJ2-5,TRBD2,TGTGCCAGCAGTTTGACTAGCAACGAACAAGAGACCCAGTACTTC,CASSLTSNEQETQYF
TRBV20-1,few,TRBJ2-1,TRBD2,TGCAGTGCTCGGACTAGCGTCGCCTACAATGAGCAGTTCTTC,CSARTSVAYNEQFF
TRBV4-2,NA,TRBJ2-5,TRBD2,TGTGCCAGCAGCCAAGGTCCTAGCGGGAGGGCCGGTGAGACCCAGTACTTC,CASSQGPSGRAGETQYF